The clone carrying this TCR beta chain was counted ten times or more. Patients between 18 and 65 years old had hyperthyroidism, newly diagnosed and lasting under 2 months. This CDR3 is built from 17 residues. CDR1 and CDR2 (germline): DFQATT, SNEGSKA (reference sequence). V shed 2 bases and J 0 bases; nucleotides not matched to a gene: 6. Amplification yielded TCR beta CDR3 regions, with RNA transcripts as the source. First-round RT-PCR with HTBI primers amplified the TCR CDR3 region. TCRdb re-derived calls from the multiplex PCR reads in MiXCR, one entry per CDR3 protein. The data contain hundreds of thousands of distinct CDR3 sequences, 25% of them singletons. These data come from a study of T cells in Graves' hyperthyroidism and ophthalmopathy.

The source of this sequence is a middle-aged man with Graves' hyperthyroidism that later progressed to Graves' ophthalmopathy. This rearrangement joins TRBV20-1 to TRBJ1-6; 8 bases map to TRBD1. Material: blood. This chain's CDR3 is CSARPGQGGSYNSPLHF. The CDR3 nucleotides are TGCAGTGCTAGACCCGGACAGGGTGGCTCCTATAATTCACCCCTCCACTTT.